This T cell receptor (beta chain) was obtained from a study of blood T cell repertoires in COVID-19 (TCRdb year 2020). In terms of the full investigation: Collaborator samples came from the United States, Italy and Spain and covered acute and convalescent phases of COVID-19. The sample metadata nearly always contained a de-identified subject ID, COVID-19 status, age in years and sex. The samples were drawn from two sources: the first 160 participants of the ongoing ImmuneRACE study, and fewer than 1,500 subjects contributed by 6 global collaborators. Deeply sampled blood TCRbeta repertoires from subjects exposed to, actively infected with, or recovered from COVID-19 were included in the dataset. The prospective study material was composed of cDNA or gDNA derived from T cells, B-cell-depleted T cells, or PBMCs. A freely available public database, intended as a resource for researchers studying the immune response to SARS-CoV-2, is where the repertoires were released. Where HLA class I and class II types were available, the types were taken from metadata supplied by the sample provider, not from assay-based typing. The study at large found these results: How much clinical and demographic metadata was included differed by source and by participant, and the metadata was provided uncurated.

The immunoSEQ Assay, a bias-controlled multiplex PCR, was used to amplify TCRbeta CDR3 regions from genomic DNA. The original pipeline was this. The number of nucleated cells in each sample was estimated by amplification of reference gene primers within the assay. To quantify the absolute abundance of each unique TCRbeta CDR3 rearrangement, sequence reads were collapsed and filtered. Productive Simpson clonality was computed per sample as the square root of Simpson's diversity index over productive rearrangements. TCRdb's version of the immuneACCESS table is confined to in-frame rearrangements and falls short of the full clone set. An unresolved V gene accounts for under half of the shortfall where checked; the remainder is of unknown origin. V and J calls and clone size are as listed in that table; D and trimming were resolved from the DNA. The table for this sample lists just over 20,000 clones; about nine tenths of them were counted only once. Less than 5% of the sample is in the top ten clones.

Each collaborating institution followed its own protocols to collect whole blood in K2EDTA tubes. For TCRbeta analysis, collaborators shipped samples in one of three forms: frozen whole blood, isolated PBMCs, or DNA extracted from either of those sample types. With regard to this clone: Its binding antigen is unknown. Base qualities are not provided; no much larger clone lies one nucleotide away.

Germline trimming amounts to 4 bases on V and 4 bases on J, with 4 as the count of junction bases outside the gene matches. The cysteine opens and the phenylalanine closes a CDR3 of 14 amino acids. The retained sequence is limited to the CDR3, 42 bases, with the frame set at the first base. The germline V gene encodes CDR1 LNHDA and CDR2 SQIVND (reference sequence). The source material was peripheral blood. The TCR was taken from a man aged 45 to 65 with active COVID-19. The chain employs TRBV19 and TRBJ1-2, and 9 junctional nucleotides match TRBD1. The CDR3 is CASSRQGGGYGYTF. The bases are TGTGCCAGTAGTAGACAGGGGGGAGGCTATGGCTACACCTTC.